This T cell receptor beta chain came from a study of blood T cell repertoires in COVID-19. Turning to the study itself: Samples taken during acute and convalescent COVID-19 were collected in the United States, Italy and Spain.

This clone showed up just a few times. Repertoires were generated with immunoSEQ multiplex PCR, while TCRdb's copy carries only in-frame clones and drops some. This table has approximately 440,000 clones, around 91% appearing once. In terms of age and location, participants ranged from roughly 18 to 90 years and lived in about two dozen US areas. Cohort allocation depended upon clinical history that participants reported. Among Cohort 3 donors, those recovered had two negative PCRs, clearance, or symptom resolution. The CDR3 length is 13 residues. V shed 4 bases and J 11 bases; nucleotides not matched to a gene: 8. Germline CDR1 and CDR2: MNHEY and SVGAGI.

The sequence came from a man younger than 35 who had recovered from COVID-19. The V gene is TRBV6-5, the J gene TRBJ1-1, with 9 bases fitting TRBD1. The sample taken for sequencing was PBMCs or T cells enriched from blood (not recorded which). In nucleotides, the CDR3 is TGTGCCAGCAGTTCTCCGACAGGGGGACAGGCTTTCTTT. Amino acids: CASSSPTGGQAFF.